This entry describes one T cell receptor (beta chain). Antigen unknown. Libraries were prepared by immunoSEQ multiplex PCR; TCRdb keeps only in-frame clonotypes and omits some of them. The sample includes roughly 54,000 clones, 65% to 80% of them seen just once. Antigen-specific CD4+ T cells were expanded with viral peptide pools in the ViraFEST assay before sequencing. After around nine days in culture, the CD4+ T cells were isolated. This person caught SARS-CoV-2 sometime from March to December 2020, and PCR testing confirmed the infection. Every well got over 1.5 million PBMC, which were grown with 10 IU/ml IL-2 and about 10 ug/ml peptides. A pool of HIV-1 Nef peptides served as the condition for the negative control culture. Both day 3 and day 7 saw half the medium replaced with IL-2 medium. This sample is part of a study of vaccination effects on CD4 cells after COVID-19. Study-wide findings and caveats: Late after vaccination, infection- and vaccine-induced clones showed marked clonal contraction.

This clonotype was obtained from a human donor who had a prior SARS-CoV-2 infection. Sequences were derived from CD4+ T cells from PBMCs cultured with HIV peptides, sampled before COVID-19 vaccination. The subset: HIV-1 Nef peptide pool negative control/reference culture.

In nucleotides, the CDR3 is TGTGCCAGCAGCCCCGGACTAGCGGGTCCTTCTGTGGAGACCCAGTACTTC. As protein: CASSPGLAGPSVETQYF. The V gene is TRBV14, the J gene TRBJ2-5, with TRBD2 identical over 11 bases. Germline CDR1 reads SGHDN; CDR2 reads FVKESK. Trimming at V came to 4 bases and at J to 5 bases, leaving 12 bases not matched to a gene. The CDR3 runs to 17 residues. The variable domain in full, completed from reference TRBV14 and TRBJ2-5, reads EAGVTQFPSHSVIEKGQTVTLRCDPISGHDNLYWYRRVMGKEIKFLLHFVKESKQDESGMPNNRFLAERTGGTYSTLKVQPAELEDSGVYFCASSPGLAGPSVETQYFGPGTRLLVL.